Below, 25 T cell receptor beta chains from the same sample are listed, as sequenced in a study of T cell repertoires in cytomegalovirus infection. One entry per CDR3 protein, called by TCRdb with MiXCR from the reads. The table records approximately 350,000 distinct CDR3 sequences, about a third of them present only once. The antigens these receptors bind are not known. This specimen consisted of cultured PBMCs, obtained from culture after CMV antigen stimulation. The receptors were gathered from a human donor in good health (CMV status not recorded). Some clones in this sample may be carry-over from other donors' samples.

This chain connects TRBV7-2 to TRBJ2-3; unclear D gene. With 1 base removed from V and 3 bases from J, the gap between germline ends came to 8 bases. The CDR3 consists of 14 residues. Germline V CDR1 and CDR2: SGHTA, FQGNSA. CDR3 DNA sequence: TGTGCCAGCAGCTTAGTTCGGCGAACAGATACGCAGTATTTT. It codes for CASSLVRRTDTQYF.

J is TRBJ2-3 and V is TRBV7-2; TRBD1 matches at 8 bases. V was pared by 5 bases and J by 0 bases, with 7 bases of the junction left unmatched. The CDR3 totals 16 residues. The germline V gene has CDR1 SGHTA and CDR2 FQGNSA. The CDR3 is CASSLFGTGSTDTQYF. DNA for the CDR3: TGTGCCAGCAGCCTTTTTGGGACAGGAAGCACAGATACGCAGTATTTT.

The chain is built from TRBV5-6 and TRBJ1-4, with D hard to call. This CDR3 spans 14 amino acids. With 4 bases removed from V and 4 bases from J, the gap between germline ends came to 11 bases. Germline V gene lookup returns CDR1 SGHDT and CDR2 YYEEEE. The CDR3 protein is CASSPTGFNEKLFF. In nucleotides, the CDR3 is TGTGCCAGCAGCCCCACCGGATTTAATGAAAAACTGTTTTTT.

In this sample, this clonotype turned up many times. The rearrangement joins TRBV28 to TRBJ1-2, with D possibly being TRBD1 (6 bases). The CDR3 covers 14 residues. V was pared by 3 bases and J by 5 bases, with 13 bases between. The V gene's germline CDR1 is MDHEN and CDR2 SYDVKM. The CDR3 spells CASSFPPTGYGYTF. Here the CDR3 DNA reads TGTGCCAGCAGTTTTCCTCCGACAGGATATGGCTACACCTTC.

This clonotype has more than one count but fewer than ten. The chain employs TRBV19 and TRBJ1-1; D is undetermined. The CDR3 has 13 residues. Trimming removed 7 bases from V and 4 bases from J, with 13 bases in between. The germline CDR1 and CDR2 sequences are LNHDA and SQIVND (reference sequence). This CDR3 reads CASIKRRGTEAFF. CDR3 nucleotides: TGTGCCAGTATCAAGCGTCGGGGCACTGAAGCTTTCTTT.

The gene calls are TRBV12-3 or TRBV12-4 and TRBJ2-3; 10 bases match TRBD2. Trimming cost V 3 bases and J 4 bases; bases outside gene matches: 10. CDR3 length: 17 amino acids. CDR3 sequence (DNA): TGTGCCAGCAGTTTGGGGCTAGGTGGACTAGCGGCAGATACGCAGTATTTT. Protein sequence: CASSLGLGGLAADTQYF.

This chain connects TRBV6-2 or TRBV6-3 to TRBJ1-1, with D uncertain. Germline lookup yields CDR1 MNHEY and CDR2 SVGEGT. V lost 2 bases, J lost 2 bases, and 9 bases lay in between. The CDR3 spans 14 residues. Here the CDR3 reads CASSYVRVNTEAFF. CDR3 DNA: TGTGCCAGCAGTTACGTCCGGGTTAACACTGAAGCTTTCTTT.

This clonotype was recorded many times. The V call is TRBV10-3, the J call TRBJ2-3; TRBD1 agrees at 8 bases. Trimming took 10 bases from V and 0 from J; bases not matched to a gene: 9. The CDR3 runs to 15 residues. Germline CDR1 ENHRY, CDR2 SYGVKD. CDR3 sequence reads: CATMTGESSTDTQYF. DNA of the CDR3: TGTGCCACCATGACAGGGGAGTCTAGCACAGATACGCAGTATTTT.

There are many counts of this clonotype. In DNA, the CDR3 is TGCGCCAGCAGCCAAGACAGGAACACCGGGGAGCTGTTTTTT. Its translation is CASSQDRNTGELFF. The V gene is TRBV4-1, the J gene TRBJ2-2; D not certain. The CDR3 has 14 amino acids. CDR1 is MGHRA, CDR2 YSYEKL, per germline. The V and J ends lost 0 bases and 1 base respectively, with 3 bases between them.

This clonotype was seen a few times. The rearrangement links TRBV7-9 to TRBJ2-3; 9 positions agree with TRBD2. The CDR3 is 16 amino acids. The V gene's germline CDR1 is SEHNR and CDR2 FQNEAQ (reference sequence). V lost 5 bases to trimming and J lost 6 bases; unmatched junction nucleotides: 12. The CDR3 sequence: CASSPPGTSLPDTQYF. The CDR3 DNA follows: TGTGCCAGCAGCCCGCCCGGGACTAGCCTTCCCGATACGCAGTATTTT.

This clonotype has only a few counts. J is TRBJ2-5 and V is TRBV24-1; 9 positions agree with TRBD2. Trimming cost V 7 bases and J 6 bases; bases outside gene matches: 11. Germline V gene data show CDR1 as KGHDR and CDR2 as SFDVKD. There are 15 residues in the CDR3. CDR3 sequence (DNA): TGTGCCACCAGGGCGAGCGGGAGGTTCGAAAAGACCCAGTACTTC. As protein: CATRASGRFEKTQYF.

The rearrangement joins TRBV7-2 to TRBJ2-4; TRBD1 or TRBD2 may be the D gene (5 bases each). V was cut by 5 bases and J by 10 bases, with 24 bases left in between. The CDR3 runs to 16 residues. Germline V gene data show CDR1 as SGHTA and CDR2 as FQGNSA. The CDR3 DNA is TGTGCCAGCAGCCCTGCCGGGACCTTAACGACGAATATTCAGTACTTC. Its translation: CASSPAGTLTTNIQYF. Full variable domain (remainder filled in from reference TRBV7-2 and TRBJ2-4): GAGVSQSPSNKVTEKGKDVELRCDPISGHTALYWYRQSLGQGLEFLIYFQGNSAPDKSGLPSDRFSAERTGGSVSTLTIQRTQQEDSAVYLCASSPAGTLTTNIQYFGAGTRLSVL.

The CDR3 sequence is CASSGEPGGADTQYF. For the CDR3, the DNA is TGTGCCAGCAGCGGAGAACCGGGGGGGGCAGATACGCAGTATTTT. The V gene is TRBV6-5, the J gene TRBJ2-3; the match to TRBD2 covers 8 bases. This CDR3 spans 15 amino acids. The J segment lost 4 bases and the V segment lost 6 bases, leaving 9 bases of the junction unmatched. Germline V gene sequence: CDR1 MNHEY, CDR2 SVGAGI.

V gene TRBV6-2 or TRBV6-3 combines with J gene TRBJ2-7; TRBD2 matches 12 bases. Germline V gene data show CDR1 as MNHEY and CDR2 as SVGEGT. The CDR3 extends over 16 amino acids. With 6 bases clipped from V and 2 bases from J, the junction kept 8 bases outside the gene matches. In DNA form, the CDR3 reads TGTGCCAGCAGGAGCCTAGCGGGAGGGCTTACCTACGAGCAGTACTTC. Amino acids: CASRSLAGGLTYEQYF.

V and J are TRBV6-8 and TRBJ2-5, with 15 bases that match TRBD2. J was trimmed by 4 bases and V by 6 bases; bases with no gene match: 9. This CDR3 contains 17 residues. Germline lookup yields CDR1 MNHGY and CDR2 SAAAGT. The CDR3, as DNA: TGTGCCAGCAGCCGGACTAGCGGGAGGGGAGGACGAGAGACCCAGTACTTC. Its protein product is CASSRTSGRGGRETQYF.

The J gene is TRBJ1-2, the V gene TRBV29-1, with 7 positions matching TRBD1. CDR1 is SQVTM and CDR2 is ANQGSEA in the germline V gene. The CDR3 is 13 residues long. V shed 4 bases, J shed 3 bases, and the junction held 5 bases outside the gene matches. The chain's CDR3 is CSVGDRSYYGYTF. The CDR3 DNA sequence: TGCAGCGTTGGGGACAGATCTTACTATGGCTACACCTTC.

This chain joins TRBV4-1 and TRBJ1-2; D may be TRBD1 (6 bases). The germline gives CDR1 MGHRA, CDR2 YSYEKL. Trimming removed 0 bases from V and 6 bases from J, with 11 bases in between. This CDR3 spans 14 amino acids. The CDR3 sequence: CASSQDLAGDGYTF. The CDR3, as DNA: TGCGCCAGCAGCCAAGATTTGGCAGGGGATGGCTACACCTTC.

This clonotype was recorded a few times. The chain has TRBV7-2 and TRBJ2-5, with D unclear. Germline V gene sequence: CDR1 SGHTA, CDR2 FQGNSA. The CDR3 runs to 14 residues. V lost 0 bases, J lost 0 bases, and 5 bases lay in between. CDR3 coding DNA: TGTGCCAGCAGCTTAGCGGACCACCAAGAGACCCAGTACTTC. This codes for CASSLADHQETQYF.

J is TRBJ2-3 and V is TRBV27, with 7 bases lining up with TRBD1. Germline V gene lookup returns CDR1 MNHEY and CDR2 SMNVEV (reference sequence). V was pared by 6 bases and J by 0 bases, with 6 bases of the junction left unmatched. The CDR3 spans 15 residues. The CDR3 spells CASRTGTASTDTQYF. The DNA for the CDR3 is TGTGCCAGCAGAACCGGGACAGCTAGCACAGATACGCAGTATTTT.

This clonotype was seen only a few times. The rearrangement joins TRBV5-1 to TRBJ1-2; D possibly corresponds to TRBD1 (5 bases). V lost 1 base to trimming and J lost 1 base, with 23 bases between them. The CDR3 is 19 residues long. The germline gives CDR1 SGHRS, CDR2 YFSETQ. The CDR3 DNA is TGCGCCAGCAGCTTGTTCCCCCTTACCGGGGCCAATCTTAACTATGGCTACACCTTC. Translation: CASSLFPLTGANLNYGYTF.

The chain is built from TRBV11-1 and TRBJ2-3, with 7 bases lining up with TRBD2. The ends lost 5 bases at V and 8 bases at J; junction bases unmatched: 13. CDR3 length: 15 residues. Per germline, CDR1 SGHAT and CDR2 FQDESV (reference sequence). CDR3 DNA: TGTGCCAGCAGCCCCGGACTAGTTGGCCTAAGTACGCAGTATTTT. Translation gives CASSPGLVGLSTQYF.

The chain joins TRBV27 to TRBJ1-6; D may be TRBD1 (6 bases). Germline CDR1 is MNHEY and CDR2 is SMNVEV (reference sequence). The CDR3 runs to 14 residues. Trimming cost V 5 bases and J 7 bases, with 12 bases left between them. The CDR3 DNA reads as TGTGCCAGCAGTACGCCGGGACACAATTCACCCCTCCACTTT. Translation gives CASSTPGHNSPLHF.

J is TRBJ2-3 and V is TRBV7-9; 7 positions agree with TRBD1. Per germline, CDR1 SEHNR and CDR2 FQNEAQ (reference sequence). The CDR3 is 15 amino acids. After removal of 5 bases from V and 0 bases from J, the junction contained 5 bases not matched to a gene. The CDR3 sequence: CASSKDRLSTDTQYF. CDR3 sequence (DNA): TGTGCCAGCAGCAAGGACAGGCTCAGCACAGATACGCAGTATTTT.

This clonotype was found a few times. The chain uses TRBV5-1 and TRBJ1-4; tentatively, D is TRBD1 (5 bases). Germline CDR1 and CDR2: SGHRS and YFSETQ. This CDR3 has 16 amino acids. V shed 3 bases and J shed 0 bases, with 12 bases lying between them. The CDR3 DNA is TGCGCCAGCAGCTACTCTGGGGCCGCAACTAATGAAAAACTGTTTTTT. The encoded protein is CASSYSGAATNEKLFF.

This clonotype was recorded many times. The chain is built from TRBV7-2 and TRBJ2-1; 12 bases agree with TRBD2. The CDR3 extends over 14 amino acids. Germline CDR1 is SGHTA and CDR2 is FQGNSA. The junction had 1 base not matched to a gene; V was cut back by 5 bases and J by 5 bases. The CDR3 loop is CASSRLAGDNEQFF. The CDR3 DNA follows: TGTGCCAGCAGCCGACTAGCGGGAGACAATGAGCAGTTCTTC.